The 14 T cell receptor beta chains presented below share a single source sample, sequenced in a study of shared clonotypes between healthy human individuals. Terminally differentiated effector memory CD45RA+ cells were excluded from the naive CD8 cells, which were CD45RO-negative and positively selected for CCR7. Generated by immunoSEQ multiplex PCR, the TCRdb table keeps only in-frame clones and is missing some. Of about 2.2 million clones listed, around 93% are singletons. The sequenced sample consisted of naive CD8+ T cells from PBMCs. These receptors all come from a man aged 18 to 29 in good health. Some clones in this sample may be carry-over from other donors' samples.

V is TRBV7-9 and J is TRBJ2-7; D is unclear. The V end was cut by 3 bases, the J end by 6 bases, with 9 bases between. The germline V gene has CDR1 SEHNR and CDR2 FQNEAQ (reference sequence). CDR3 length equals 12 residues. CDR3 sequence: CASSFQASEQYF. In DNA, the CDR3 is TGTGCCAGCAGCTTCCAGGCTTCCGAGCAGTACTTC.

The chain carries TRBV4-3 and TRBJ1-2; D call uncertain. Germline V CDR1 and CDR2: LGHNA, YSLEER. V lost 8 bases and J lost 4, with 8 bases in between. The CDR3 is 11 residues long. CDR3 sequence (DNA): TGCGCCAGCGGCAGGAGCTATGGCTACACCTTC. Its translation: CASGRSYGYTF.

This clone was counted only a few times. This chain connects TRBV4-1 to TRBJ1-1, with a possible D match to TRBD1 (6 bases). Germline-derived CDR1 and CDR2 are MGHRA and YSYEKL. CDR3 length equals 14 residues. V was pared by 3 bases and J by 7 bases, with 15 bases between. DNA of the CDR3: TGCGCCAGCAGCCACGTCACAGGGATAAATGAAGCTTTCTTT. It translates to CASSHVTGINEAFF.

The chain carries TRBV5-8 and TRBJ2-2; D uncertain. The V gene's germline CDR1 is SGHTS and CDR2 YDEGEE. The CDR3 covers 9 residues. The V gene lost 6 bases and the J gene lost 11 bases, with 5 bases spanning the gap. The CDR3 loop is CASTPELFF. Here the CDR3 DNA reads TGTGCCAGCACCCCTGAGCTGTTTTTT.

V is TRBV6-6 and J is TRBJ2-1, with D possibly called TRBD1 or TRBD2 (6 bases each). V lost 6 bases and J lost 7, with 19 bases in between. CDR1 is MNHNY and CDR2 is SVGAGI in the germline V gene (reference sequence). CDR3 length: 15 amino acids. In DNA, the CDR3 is TGTGCCAGCAGCCCCACCAGCGGAGGGGGAAATGAGCAGTTCTTC. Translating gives CASSPTSGGGNEQFF.

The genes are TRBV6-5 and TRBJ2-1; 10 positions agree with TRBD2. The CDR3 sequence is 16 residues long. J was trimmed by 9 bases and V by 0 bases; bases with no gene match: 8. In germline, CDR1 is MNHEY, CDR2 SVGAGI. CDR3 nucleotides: TGTGCCAGCAGTTACTCGCCTAGCGGGAGCCTGGGTGAGCAGTTCTTC. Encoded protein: CASSYSPSGSLGEQFF.

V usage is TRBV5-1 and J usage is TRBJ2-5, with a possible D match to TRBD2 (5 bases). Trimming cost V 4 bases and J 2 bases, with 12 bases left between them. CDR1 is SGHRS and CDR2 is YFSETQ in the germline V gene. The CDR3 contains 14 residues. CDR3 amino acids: CASSPSGYQETQYF. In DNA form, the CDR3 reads TGCGCCAGCAGCCCCAGCGGATATCAAGAGACCCAGTACTTC.

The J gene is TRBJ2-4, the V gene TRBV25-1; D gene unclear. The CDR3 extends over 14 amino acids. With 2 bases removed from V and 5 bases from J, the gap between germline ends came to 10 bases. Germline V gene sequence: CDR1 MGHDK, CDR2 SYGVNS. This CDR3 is CASSEDEAENIQYF. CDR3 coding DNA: TGTGCCAGCAGTGAAGATGAGGCCGAAAACATTCAGTACTTC.

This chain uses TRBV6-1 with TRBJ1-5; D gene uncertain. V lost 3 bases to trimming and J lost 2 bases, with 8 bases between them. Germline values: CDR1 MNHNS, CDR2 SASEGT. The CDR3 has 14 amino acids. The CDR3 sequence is CASSDEWRNQPQHF. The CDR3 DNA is TGTGCCAGCAGTGATGAATGGCGCAATCAGCCCCAGCATTTT.

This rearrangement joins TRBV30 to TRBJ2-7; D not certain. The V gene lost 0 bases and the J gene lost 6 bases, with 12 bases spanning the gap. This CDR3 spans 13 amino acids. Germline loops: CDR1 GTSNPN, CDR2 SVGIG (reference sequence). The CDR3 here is CAWSVLAPGEQYF. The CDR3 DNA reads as TGTGCCTGGAGTGTATTGGCCCCCGGCGAGCAGTACTTC.

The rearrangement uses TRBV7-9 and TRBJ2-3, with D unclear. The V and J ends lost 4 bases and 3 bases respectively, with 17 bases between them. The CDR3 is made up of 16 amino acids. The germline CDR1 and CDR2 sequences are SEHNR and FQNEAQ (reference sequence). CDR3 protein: CASSYPSPHKTDTQYF. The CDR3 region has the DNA TGTGCCAGCAGCTACCCTTCCCCTCATAAGACAGATACGCAGTATTTT.

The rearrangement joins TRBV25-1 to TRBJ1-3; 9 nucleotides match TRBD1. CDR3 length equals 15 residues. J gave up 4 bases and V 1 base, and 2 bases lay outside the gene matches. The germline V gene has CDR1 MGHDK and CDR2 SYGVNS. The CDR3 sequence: CASSESGTGGNTIYF. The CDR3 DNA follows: TGTGCCAGCAGTGAATCGGGGACAGGGGGAAACACCATATATTTT.

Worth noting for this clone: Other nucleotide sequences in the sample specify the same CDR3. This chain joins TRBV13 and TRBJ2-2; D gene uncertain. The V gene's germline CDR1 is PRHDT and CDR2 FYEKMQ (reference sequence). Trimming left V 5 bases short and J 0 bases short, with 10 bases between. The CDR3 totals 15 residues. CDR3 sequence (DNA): TGTGCCAGCAGCCCCCCGAAGCCGAACACCGGGGAGCTGTTTTTT. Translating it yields CASSPPKPNTGELFF. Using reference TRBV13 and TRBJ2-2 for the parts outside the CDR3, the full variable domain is AAGVIQSPRHLIKEKRETATLKCYPIPRHDTVYWYQQGPGQDPQFLISFYEKMQSDKGSIPDRFSAQQFSDYHSELNMSSLELGDSALYFCASSPPKPNTGELFFGEGSRLTVL.

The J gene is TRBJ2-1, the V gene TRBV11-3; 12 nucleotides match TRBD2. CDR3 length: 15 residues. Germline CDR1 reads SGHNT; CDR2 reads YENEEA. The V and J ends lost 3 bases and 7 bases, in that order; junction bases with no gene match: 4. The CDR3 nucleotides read TGTGCCAGCAGCTTGACTAGCGGGAGCGGGAATGAGCAGTTCTTC. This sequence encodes CASSLTSGSGNEQFF.